This T cell receptor (beta chain) was obtained from a study of blood T cell repertoires in COVID-19. As for the study in general: Whether acute or convalescent, the COVID-19 samples came from the United States, Italy and Spain. T cells, B-cell-depleted T cells, or PBMCs supplied cDNA or gDNA.

Original methodology: For nucleated cells, counts were estimated from reference gene primer amplification. Clones were read by immunoSEQ multiplex PCR, and TCRdb kept only the in-frame ones, dropping some. V and J calls and clone size come straight from that table; D and trimming were deduced from the DNA. This table holds 84,000 or so clones, roughly 87% found once. Trimming took 0 bases from V and 5 from J, leaving 8 bases between them. The germline CDR1 and CDR2 sequences are KGHSH and LQKENI. The CDR3 runs 14 residues. What was sequenced was peripheral blood. This clonotype was obtained from a man aged 60 to 75 with acute or convalescent COVID-19. This rearrangement joins TRBV18 to TRBJ2-1, with D maybe TRBD2 (6 bases). The CDR3 DNA is TGTGCCAGCTCACCACCGGCGGGGCACAATGAGCAGTTCTTC. Protein: CASSPPAGHNEQFF.